These 23 T cell receptor beta chains originate from one sample sequenced in a study of T cells in Graves' hyperthyroidism and ophthalmopathy (dated by TCRdb to about 2019). The library was produced with multiplex PCR. The data were produced on an Illumina HiSeq 2000. The TCR beta CDR3 regions were amplified from the RNA transcripts. For the first round of RT-PCR on the TCR CDR3, the HTBI primer set was used together with the Qiagen OneStep RT-PCR kit. The public reads were reanalyzed by TCRdb: fastp trimming at Q25, MiXCR alignment, in-frame beta chains only. CDR3 protein duplicates are merged, each entry listing the most common genes and DNA. The sample table shows over 550,000 distinct CDR3 sequences, and about a sixth are seen once. The ten most abundant clones make up approximately 20% of the sample. Sequenced: blood. The source of these receptors is a woman between 18 and 29 years old with Graves' hyperthyroidism.

To note about this clonotype: One base away lies a much larger clone, so this may be a sequencing read error. The chain couples TRBV7-2 to TRBJ2-5, with a tentative D call TRBD1 (6 bases). V gave up 5 bases and J gave up 4 bases, with 20 bases separating them. The CDR3 runs 16 residues. CDR1 SGHTA and CDR2 FQGNSA come from the germline V gene. The DNA of the CDR3 is TGTACCAGCAGCCCACGGCTGACCCAGGGGCCAGAGACCCAGTACTTC. It encodes CTSSPRLTQGPETQYF. The whole variable domain, filled in from reference TRBV7-2 and TRBJ2-5, reads GAGVSQSPSNKVTEKGKDVELRCDPISGHTALYWYRQSLGQGLEFLIYFQGNSAPDKSGLPSDRFSAERTGGSVSTLTIQRTQQEDSAVYLCTSSPRLTQGPETQYFGPGTRLLVL.

Ten or more counts support this clonotype. This rearrangement joins TRBV27 to TRBJ2-7; a possible D gene is TRBD1 (5 bases). Trimming pared 1 base from V and 1 base from J, leaving 8 bases between. Germline V gene sequence: CDR1 MNHEY, CDR2 SMNVEV (reference sequence). The CDR3 length is 14 residues. For the CDR3, the DNA is TGTGCCAGCAGTTTATACCAGGGTTCCTACGAGCAGTACTTC. It specifies CASSLYQGSYEQYF.

This clonotype was seen repeatedly, ten times or more. The rearrangement uses TRBV7-9 and TRBJ1-2, with D maybe TRBD1 (6 bases). The CDR3 is 13 residues long. V lost 5 bases and J 7 bases, leaving 14 bases between the germline ends. CDR1 is SEHNR, CDR2 FQNEAQ, per germline (reference sequence). The CDR3 spells CASSTGQISGYTF. DNA of the CDR3: TGTGCCAGCAGCACCGGACAGATTTCTGGCTACACCTTC.

The chain links TRBV4-3 to TRBJ2-3, with D uncertain. CDR1 and CDR2 from the germline V gene are LGHNA and YSLEER. The CDR3 has 16 residues. Trimming pared 0 bases from V and 2 bases from J, leaving 12 bases between. The CDR3 DNA is TGCGCCAGCAGCCAAGAATTGGCCAGATTCACAGATACGCAGTATTTT. The encoded protein is CASSQELARFTDTQYF.

Comments on this clonotype: A much larger clone lies one base from this, so it may be a read error. J is TRBJ2-7 and V is TRBV11-2, with 9 positions matching TRBD1. The CDR3 sequence is 16 residues long. Germline CDR1 and CDR2: SGHAT and FQNNGV. CDR3 DNA: TGTGCCGGCAGCCCATCGGGGACAGGGTTCTCCTACGAGCAGTACTTC. As protein: CAGSPSGTGFSYEQYF.

This clonotype was counted at least ten times. The chain is built from TRBV5-1 and TRBJ1-2; 7 bases agree with TRBD1. The CDR3 runs to 16 residues. The germline V gene has CDR1 SGHRS and CDR2 YFSETQ. V trimming: 1 base; J trimming: 4 bases; junction bases outside the gene matches: 10. The CDR3 region has the DNA TGCGCCAGCAGCTTGACAACACCCACAGGGGCCTATGGCTACACCTTC. Protein sequence: CASSLTTPTGAYGYTF.

This clonotype was counted at least ten times. The rearrangement joins TRBV7-2 to TRBJ2-2; possibly TRBD2 for D (6 bases). The V end lost 5 bases, the J end lost 0 bases, and 25 bases lay between the germline ends. Germline V CDR1 and CDR2: SGHTA, FQGNSA. The CDR3 covers 20 residues. CDR3 sequence: CASSHIRDWRFSANTGELFF. The CDR3 bases are TGTGCCAGCAGCCATATCCGGGACTGGAGATTTTCCGCGAACACCGGGGAGCTGTTTTTT.

For this clonotype: Possible read error: a much larger clone is one base away. The J gene is TRBJ2-3, the V gene TRBV11-2; D perhaps matches TRBD2 (6 bases). V lost 5 bases to trimming and J lost 0 bases, with 9 bases between them. The CDR3 loop spans 14 amino acids. CDR1 is SGHAT and CDR2 is FQNNGV in the germline V gene. The CDR3 nucleotides are TGTGCCAGCAGCCAAGGGACTAGCACAGATACGCAGTATTTT. Amino acid sequence: CASSQGTSTDTQYF.

This clonotype was picked up a small number of times. At one boundary the junction diverges from the germline segment, which might be a read error. V and J are TRBV28 and TRBJ1-1; TRBD1 might be the D (5 bases). CDR3 length: 16 residues. In germline, CDR1 is MDHEN, CDR2 SYDVKM. CDR3 residues: CASSLGTGVMVTEAFF. CDR3 in DNA: TGTGCTAGCAGTTTAGGGACCGGGGTAATGGTTACTGAAGCTTTCTTT.

This clonotype occurred a few times. The chain joins TRBV4-3 to TRBJ2-4; 10 bases match TRBD2. Germline CDR1 LGHNA, CDR2 YSLEER. The junction had 9 bases not matched to a gene; V was cut back by 0 bases and J by 1 base. The CDR3 covers 19 residues. The chain's CDR3 is CASSQDGPSGGAAKNIQYF. As DNA, the CDR3 is TGCGCCAGCAGCCAAGATGGTCCTAGCGGGGGTGCTGCCAAAAACATTCAGTACTTC.

The chain couples TRBV7-2 to TRBJ2-1, with D uncertain. The CDR3 has 13 amino acids. Germline V gives CDR1 SGHTA, CDR2 FQGNSA. Between the trimmed V and J ends, which lost 5 bases and 5 bases, there was a span of 10 bases. This CDR3 is CASSPVVHNEQFF. The CDR3 DNA follows: TGTGCCAGCAGCCCGGTTGTGCACAATGAGCAGTTCTTC.

This clonotype was observed many times. This rearrangement joins TRBV28 to TRBJ1-5; D call uncertain. Trimming cost V 1 base and J 0 bases, with 10 bases left between them. CDR3 size: 16 residues. CDR1 is MDHEN and CDR2 is SYDVKM in the germline V gene. For the CDR3, the DNA is TGTGCCAGCAGTTTATATGCCGTCTATAGCAATCAGCCCCAGCATTTT. As protein: CASSLYAVYSNQPQHF. The complete variable domain, with remaining parts taken from reference TRBV28 and TRBJ1-5, reads DVKVTQSSRYLVKRTGEKVFLECVQDMDHENMFWYRQDPGLGLRLIYFSYDVKMKEKGDIPEGYSVSREKKERFSLILESASTNQTSMYLCASSLYAVYSNQPQHFGDGTRLSIL.

This chain joins TRBV10-1 and TRBJ2-3; D is perhaps TRBD2 (6 bases). Germline V lookup: CDR1 WNHNN, CDR2 SYGVQD (reference sequence). The CDR3 consists of 14 residues. V was trimmed by 7 bases and J by 6 bases, leaving 17 bases between them. CDR3 amino acids: CASIGDSTGDTQYF. The DNA for the CDR3 is TGCGCCAGCATCGGGGACTCAACCGGGGATACGCAGTATTTT.

This clonotype was counted only a few times. V is TRBV24-1 and J is TRBJ1-2, with TRBD1 identical over 7 bases. V gave up 3 bases and J gave up 4 bases; unmatched junction bases: 4. The CDR3 is made up of 14 amino acids. From germline, CDR1 is KGHDR and CDR2 SFDVKD. The CDR3 DNA follows: TGTGCCACCAGTGATCATGACAGGGTCTATGGCTACACCTTC. Protein product: CATSDHDRVYGYTF.

The rearrangement uses TRBV12-3 or TRBV12-4 and TRBJ1-2; 7 bases are a match to TRBD1. CDR3 length: 17 residues. Germline trimming cut 6 bases from V and 5 bases from J; bases unmatched to any gene: 18. DNA for the CDR3: TGTGCCAGCAGCTCCCTAGAGACACAAGGGGGCGGTTATGGCTACACCTTC. Protein sequence: CASSSLETQGGGYGYTF.

This clonotype occurred many times. The chain has TRBV7-8 and TRBJ2-1; D is unclear. V was trimmed by 1 base and J by 3 bases, leaving 4 bases between them. Germline assignment: CDR1 SGHVS and CDR2 FQNEAQ. The CDR3 has 13 amino acids. The CDR3 sequence: CASSLGFYNEQFF. The CDR3 nucleotides are TGTGCCAGCAGCTTAGGCTTCTACAATGAGCAGTTCTTC.

This clonotype was recorded only once. This sequence joins TRBV7-2 and TRBJ2-2; a weak D match, TRBD2 (5 bases). The CDR3 runs to 16 residues. Germline values: CDR1 SGHTA, CDR2 FQGNSA. V lost 5 bases, J lost 4 bases, and 17 bases lay in between. CDR3 sequence: CASSLPRPRGTGELFF. DNA for the CDR3: TGTGCCAGCAGCCTACCTCGCCCCCGGGGCACCGGGGAGCTGTTTTTT.

This clonotype turned up a few times. The chain couples TRBV12-3 or TRBV12-4 to TRBJ2-2; D unresolved. This CDR3 region has 11 residues. The V end lost 6 bases, the J end lost 9 bases, and 8 bases lay between the germline ends. Here the CDR3 reads CASSHARELFF. The CDR3 DNA sequence: TGTGCCAGCAGCCACGCCCGGGAGCTGTTTTTT.

The V gene is TRBV9, the J gene TRBJ1-3; perhaps TRBD1 as D (5 bases). Per germline, CDR1 SGDLS and CDR2 YYNGEE. CDR3 length equals 16 residues. The V gene lost 0 bases and the J gene lost 0 bases, with 10 bases spanning the gap. CDR3 nucleotide sequence: TGTGCCAGCAGCGTAGGGGGCCAGTACTCTGGAAACACCATATATTTT. Its protein product is CASSVGGQYSGNTIYF.

This clonotype was found many times. This chain uses TRBV28 with TRBJ2-7, with 8 bases aligning to TRBD1. Per germline, CDR1 MDHEN and CDR2 SYDVKM. The CDR3 contains 14 residues. The junction had 8 bases not matched to a gene; V was cut back by 10 bases and J by 0 bases. The CDR3 loop is CATMGQAHSYEQYF. CDR3 sequence (DNA): TGTGCCACAATGGGACAGGCGCACTCCTACGAGCAGTACTTC.

This chain uses TRBV7-9 with TRBJ2-5; TRBD2 might be the D (6 bases). The V end was cut by 5 bases, the J end by 0 bases, with 16 bases between. The CDR3 extends over 16 amino acids. CDR1 is SEHNR, CDR2 FQNEAQ, per germline (reference sequence). The CDR3 region is CASSPRLDLHQETQYF. The CDR3 DNA is TGTGCCAGCAGCCCAAGACTAGATCTCCACCAAGAGACCCAGTACTTC.

The chain's CDR3 is CASSQGRGSYEQYF. The CDR3 bases are TGTGCCAGCAGCCAAGGGCGCGGGAGCTACGAGCAGTACTTC. The chain has TRBV3-1 and TRBJ2-7; 7 bases agree with TRBD2. Germline CDR1 LGHDT, CDR2 YNNKEL (reference sequence). The CDR3 runs to 14 residues. V trimming: 1 base; J trimming: 3 bases; junction bases outside the gene matches: 3.

This clonotype was found a few times. The chain links TRBV18 to TRBJ2-2; weak D call: TRBD2 (5 bases). CDR3 length equals 18 residues. V shed 3 bases and J shed 1 base, with 18 bases lying between them. The germline V gene has CDR1 KGHSH and CDR2 LQKENI. The CDR3 DNA reads TGTGCCAGCTCACCCCGGCCTATTGGACGGGGGAACACCGGGGAGCTGTTTTTT. It specifies CASSPRPIGRGNTGELFF. The full variable domain, with the rest looked up from reference TRBV18 and TRBJ2-2, is NAGVMQNPRHLVRRRGQEARLRCSPMKGHSHVYWYRQLPEEGLKFMVYLQKENIIDESGMPKERFSAEFPKEGPSILRIQQVVRGDSAAYFCASSPRPIGRGNTGELFFGEGSRLTVL.